The 11 T cell receptor beta chains below all came from one sample that was sequenced in a study of response to subunit inactivated influenza vaccine. TCRdb fed the RT-PCR reads into MiXCR, producing one record per CDR3 protein. Seen here are hundreds of thousands of distinct CDR3 sequences, around a fifth observed once, and the top ten hold approximately 10%. The sequencing used PBMCs from blood, collected about 20 months after vaccination. The receptors were sampled from a man between 50 and 75 years old who received an inactivated influenza vaccine.

CDR3 amino acids: CASSGRTGRIRKNQPQHF. CDR3 DNA: TGTGCCAGCAGTGGACGGACAGGGAGAATACGAAAAAATCAGCCCCAGCATTTT. This rearrangement joins TRBV12-3 or TRBV12-4 to TRBJ1-5, with 8 bases matching TRBD1. Trimming took 5 bases from V and 4 from J; bases not matched to a gene: 16. CDR3 length equals 18 residues.

The chain carries TRBV6-5 and TRBJ2-7, with D possibly TRBD1 on 5 matching bases. This CDR3 comprises 14 residues. V was cut by 2 bases and J by 5 bases, with 13 bases left in between. The germline CDR1 and CDR2 sequences are MNHEY and SVGAGI. CDR3 nucleotides: TGTGCCAGCAGTTACCGACGACAGAATGACGAGCAGTACTTC. Its protein product is CASSYRRQNDEQYF.

The table lists this clonotype with a few counts. The V and J genes are TRBV10-3 and TRBJ1-2; no firm D call. The CDR3 is 15 residues long. Trimming removed 0 bases at V and 2 bases at J, with 10 bases between. CDR1 is ENHRY and CDR2 is SYGVKD in the germline V gene. The CDR3 DNA is TGTGCCATCAGTGAGTCGCCAGATGGAAACTATGGCTACACCTTC. Residues: CAISESPDGNYGYTF.

This clonotype was picked up a small number of times. The V call is TRBV6-5, the J call TRBJ2-1; 7 bases agree with TRBD1. Germline trimming cut 2 bases from V and 9 bases from J; bases unmatched to any gene: 10. Germline V lookup: CDR1 MNHEY, CDR2 SVGAGI. The CDR3 has 15 amino acids. CDR3 region: CASSYPRGIRVEQFF. The CDR3, as DNA: TGTGCCAGCAGTTACCCCAGGGGGATAAGGGTTGAGCAGTTCTTC.

This clonotype was recorded a few times. This chain uses TRBV19 with TRBJ1-2; 9 bases match TRBD1. The length of the CDR3 is 17 residues. The germline CDR1 and CDR2 sequences are LNHDA and SQIVND (reference sequence). Trimming took 6 bases from V and 3 from J; bases not matched to a gene: 14. The CDR3 reads CASSPLAGGQGYYGYTF. The DNA of the CDR3 is TGTGCCAGTAGCCCCCTCGCGGGGGGACAGGGATACTATGGCTACACCTTC.

V is TRBV9 and J is TRBJ2-1, with 15 nucleotides matching TRBD2. Losses at the gene ends were 0 bases for V and 5 bases for J; bases not matched to a gene: 6. The germline CDR1 and CDR2 sequences are SGDLS and YYNGEE. The CDR3 length is 18 residues. For the CDR3, the DNA is TGTGCCAGCAGCGTAGGTGGACTAGCGGGGGGGCAGAACAATGAGCAGTTCTTC. Translated: CASSVGGLAGGQNNEQFF. The full variable domain, rest sourced from reference TRBV9 and TRBJ2-1, is DSGVTQTPKHLITATGQRVTLRCSPRSGDLSVYWYQQSLDQGLQFLIQYYNGEERAKGNILERFSAQQFPDLHSELNLSSLELGDSALYFCASSVGGLAGGQNNEQFFGPGTRLTVL.

This clonotype was counted ten times or more. This chain joins TRBV6-5 and TRBJ1-6; 8 bases align to TRBD1. The V and J ends lost 2 bases and 10 bases, in that order; junction bases with no gene match: 7. This CDR3 contains 15 residues. Germline CDR1 is MNHEY and CDR2 is SVGAGI. CDR3 amino acids: CASSYPDRGGSPLHF. Written as DNA, the CDR3 is TGTGCCAGCAGTTACCCCGACAGGGGAGGCTCACCCCTCCACTTT.

The CDR3 region is CASSLSGWTGGYTF. CDR3 coding DNA: TGTGCCAGCAGCCTATCTGGCTGGACGGGTGGCTACACCTTC. This rearrangement joins TRBV11-2 to TRBJ1-2; D remains unclear. Trimming stripped 5 bases from V and 7 bases from J, with 17 bases between. This CDR3 has 14 amino acids. Germline-derived CDR1 and CDR2 are SGHAT and FQNNGV.

This clonotype has just a few counts. DNA for the CDR3: TGTGCCAGTAAGGGACAATATAATTCACCCCTCCACTTT. Its translation: CASKGQYNSPLHF. The chain joins TRBV6-1 to TRBJ1-6; perhaps TRBD1 as D (6 bases). The CDR3 spans 13 residues. V shed 9 bases and J shed 4 bases, with 10 bases lying between them. Germline V gene data show CDR1 as MNHNS and CDR2 as SASEGT.

This clonotype was counted at least ten times. The chain combines TRBV5-1 with TRBJ1-1; D might be TRBD1 (5 bases). Germline V gene sequence: CDR1 SGHRS, CDR2 YFSETQ. The CDR3 is made up of 15 amino acids. Deletions cut 1 base from V and 1 base from J, with 11 bases between. The CDR3 bases are TGCGCCAGCAGCTTGTTACCGGGACCGAACACTGAAGCTTTCTTT. This sequence encodes CASSLLPGPNTEAFF. The full variable domain, in which reference TRBV5-1 and TRBJ1-1 provide the parts outside the CDR3, is KAGVTQTPRYLIKTRGQQVTLSCSPISGHRSVSWYQQTPGQGLQFLFEYFSETQRNKGNFPGRFSGRQFSNSRSEMNVSTLELGDSALYLCASSLLPGPNTEAFFGQGTRLTVV.

A few counts support this clonotype. This sequence joins TRBV7-2 and TRBJ2-2; D gene unclear. Germline CDR1 reads SGHTA; CDR2 reads FQGNSA. The CDR3 is 13 amino acids. Trimming pared 3 bases from V and 6 bases from J, leaving 8 bases between. CDR3 region: CASSFPPSGELFF. The CDR3 DNA reads as TGTGCCAGCAGCTTCCCGCCCTCCGGGGAGCTGTTTTTT.